A selection of T cell receptor beta chains follows, all from one sample in a study of blood T cell repertoires in COVID-19. Measured with immunoSEQ multiplex PCR; TCRdb has only the in-frame clones, and not every one. The data show over 250,000 clones, about 88% seen once. The sample was PBMCs or T cells enriched from blood (not recorded which). Receptors originate from a man between 60 and 75 years old who had recovered from COVID-19. Both conserved end residues are part of each CDR3. D genes are given only for firm matches. Clone size appears in some rows only: once, few, many, or a class for an expanded clone.

J | V | size | D | DNA | CDR3
TRBJ1-4 | TRBV18 | NA | TRBD1 | TGTGCCAGCTCACAGGGACAGGGAAGTGAAAAACTGTTTTTT | CASSQGQGSEKLFF
TRBJ1-1 | TRBV7-3 | NA | TRBD1 | TGTGCCAGCAGCCTCCGTTCGGGGACAGGGGCGGAAGCTTTCTTT | CASSLRSGTGAEAFF
TRBJ2-7 | TRBV7-4 | NA | NA | TGTGCCCTCAGTATGGGGCTGACACCAATAACCTGGGCTGCCTTC | CALSMGLTPITWAAF
TRBJ2-1 | TRBV5-1 | NA | TRBD2 | TGCGCCAGCAGCCCATCAAGAGGAGCGGGAGGCCTTACAACTCCTTGGAATGAGCAGTTCTTC | CASSPSRGAGGLTTPWNEQFF
TRBJ1-1 | TRBV4-1 | NA | TRBD1 | TGCGCCAGCAGCCCCAGCGAATCGACAGGGTTGACTGAAGCTTTCTTT | CASSPSESTGLTEAFF
TRBJ1-5 | TRBV19 | NA | NA | TGTGCCAGTAGTATAGCTCAGAATTACAATCAGCCCCAGCATTTT | CASSIAQNYNQPQHF
TRBJ1-6 | TRBV4-3 | NA | NA | TGCGCCAGCAGCCAACTGCTAACGAGGCCCCTCCACTTT | CASSQLLTRPLHF
TRBJ2-1 | TRBV5-1 | NA | TRBD1 | TGCGCCAGCAGCTCAGGGACAGGGGGCGACAATGAGCAGTTCTTC | CASSSGTGGDNEQFF
TRBJ1-4 | TRBV12-3/TRBV12-4 | NA | NA | TGTGCCAGCAGTCCTACAGGAACCGAAAAACTGTTTTTT | CASSPTGTEKLFF
TRBJ2-4 | TRBV21-1 | NA | NA | TGTGCCAGCAGCGAACACCCGGGACAGGCCACGTACTTC | CASSEHPGQATYF
TRBJ1-1 | TRBV5-1 | NA | TRBD1 | TGCGCCAGCAGCCGACAGGGCTATGGGACTGAAGCTTTCTTT | CASSRQGYGTEAFF
TRBJ2-7 | TRBV7-9 | NA | NA | TGTGCCAGCAGCTTAGTTTATTCCGAGCAGTACTTC | CASSLVYSEQYF
TRBJ1-2 | TRBV6-2/TRBV6-3 | NA | NA | TGTGCCAGCAGTTACCCTTCCAGGGTTCCGGACTATGGCTACACCTTC | CASSYPSRVPDYGYTF
TRBJ2-1 | TRBV7-2 | once | TRBD2 | TGTGCCAGCAGCCGGACCGTTAGCGGGGGGGCGGGATACAATGAGCAGTTCTTC | CASSRTVSGGAGYNEQFF
TRBJ2-1 | TRBV6-2/TRBV6-3 | NA | NA | TGTGCCAGCAGTCCCACACCTGGTTATGAGCAGTTCTTC | CASSPTPGYEQFF
TRBJ1-2 | TRBV4-3 | NA | TRBD1 | TGCGCCAGCAGCCTCTCGACAGGGCCCTATGGCTACACCTTC | CASSLSTGPYGYTF
TRBJ2-1 | TRBV9 | NA | NA | TGTGCCAGCAGCGCTACGTACAATGAGCAGTTCTTC | CASSATYNEQFF
TRBJ1-1 | TRBV18 | NA | NA | TGTGCCAGCTCACCAAGTCGGGGGGCGAACACTGAAGCTTTCTTT | CASSPSRGANTEAFF
TRBJ2-3 | TRBV4-1 | NA | TRBD2 | TGCGCCAGCAGCCAAGATGGGCTAGCGGGGGGAGACCTTCGCACAGATACGCAGTATTTT | CASSQDGLAGGDLRTDTQYF
TRBJ1-2 | TRBV5-1 | NA | TRBD1 | TGCGCCAGCAGCCCAACAGGGGACTATGGCTACACCTTC | CASSPTGDYGYTF
TRBJ1-5 | TRBV4-3 | once | NA | TGCGCCAGCAGCCAACAATACAGGGTTCCAGGGCCCCAGCATTTT | CASSQQYRVPGPQHF
TRBJ2-5 | TRBV30 | NA | TRBD2 | TGTGCCTTTAAAGAGAGCCTAGCGGGCTATAGAGAGACCCAGTACTTC | CAFKESLAGYRETQYF
TRBJ2-5 | TRBV30 | NA | NA | TGTGCCTGGCATGCTAGAAATGGAGAGACCCAGTACTTC | CAWHARNGETQYF
TRBJ2-1 | TRBV7-9 | NA | TRBD2 | TGTGCCAGCAGCTCCATTAGCGGGGGGTACCACAATGAGCAGTTCTTC | CASSSISGGYHNEQFF
TRBJ1-5 | TRBV19 | NA | NA | TGTGCCAGTAGTGCAAACACGGCGGATCAGCCCCAGCATTTT | CASSANTADQPQHF
TRBJ1-5 | TRBV30 | NA | TRBD1 | TGTGCCTGGAACCGGGGGACAGTTAATCAGCCCCAGCATTTT | CAWNRGTVNQPQHF
TRBJ1-2 | TRBV3-1/TRBV3-2 | NA | NA | TGTGCCAGCAGCCAAGATCGGAGAGTCTACACCTTC | CASSQDRRVYTF
TRBJ2-7 | TRBV11-3 | NA | NA | TGTGCCAGCAGCTTTAGGCCGGGAGACTACGAGCAGTACTTC | CASSFRPGDYEQYF
TRBJ1-3 | TRBV7-9 | NA | NA | TGTGCCAGCAGCTTAGATCCAGGGCGGTCTGGAAACACCATATATTTT | CASSLDPGRSGNTIYF
TRBJ2-1 | TRBV9 | NA | NA | TGTGCCAGCAGCCCCCCAGCGGGCTCCTACAATGAGCAGTTCTTC | CASSPPAGSYNEQFF
TRBJ1-5 | TRBV28 | NA | NA | TGTGCCAGCAGTTCTGGACAGCATACTATTGGCAATCAGCCCCAGCATTTT | CASSSGQHTIGNQPQHF
TRBJ2-1 | TRBV6-5 | NA | TRBD2 | TGTGCCAGCAGTTACGGGGGACTAGCGGACTACAATGAGCAGTTCTTC | CASSYGGLADYNEQFF
TRBJ1-2 | TRBV5-4 | NA | NA | TGTGCCAGCAGCTTGGACAGGGACTATGGCTACACCTTC | CASSLDRDYGYTF
TRBJ2-7 | TRBV5-1 | NA | TRBD2 | TGCGCCAGCAGCCTTGTGCCCTCTAGCGGGAGTTACGAGCAGTACTTC | CASSLVPSSGSYEQYF
TRBJ1-1 | TRBV6-5 | few | NA | TGTGCCAGCAGGGGACGGGAGGTCGCTGAAGCTTTCTTT | CASRGREVAEAFF
TRBJ2-2 | TRBV7-2 | NA | NA | TGTGCCAGCAGCTTCCGACTATCACAAACCGGGGAGCTGTTTTTT | CASSFRLSQTGELFF
TRBJ2-1 | TRBV27 | NA | NA | TGTGCCAGCATGAGGAGCTCCTACAATGAGCAGTTCTTC | CASMRSSYNEQFF
TRBJ2-3 | TRBV5-1 | NA | TRBD2 | TGCGCCAGCAGCTTGGGAGCTAGCGGGGGGGCAGATACGCAGTATTTT | CASSLGASGGADTQYF
TRBJ1-1 | TRBV27 | NA | NA | TGTGCCAGTCTGGCGGCCCGTGCAATCGGTGAAGCTTTCTTT | CASLAARAIGEAFF
TRBJ2-7 | TRBV7-2 | few | NA | TGTGCCAGCAGCTTAGCCCAGGGTTACGAGCAGTACTTC | CASSLAQGYEQYF
TRBJ2-1 | TRBV18 | NA | NA | TGTGCCAGCTCACCACCCAGTCTCTACAATGAGCAGTTCTTC | CASSPPSLYNEQFF
TRBJ1-1 | TRBV5-1 | NA | NA | TGCGCCAGCAGCTTGGTTGGCCCCGAAGCTTTCTTT | CASSLVGPEAFF
TRBJ2-5 | TRBV24-1 | NA | NA | TGTGCCACCAGTGATGGCGGGGTAAAGACCCAGTACTTC | CATSDGGVKTQYF
TRBJ1-2 | TRBV4-1 | once | TRBD1 | TGCGCCAGCAGCACCCGAACAGGGGGCAATGGCTACACCTTC | CASSTRTGGNGYTF
TRBJ1-5 | TRBV5-6 | few | TRBD1 | TGTGCCAGCAGCGAGGGGACAGTCAGCAATCAGCCCCAGCATTTT | CASSEGTVSNQPQHF
TRBJ2-7 | TRBV4-1 | once | NA | TGCGCCAGCAGCCAGGGAGGTATGGACGAGCAGTACTTC | CASSQGGMDEQYF
TRBJ2-7 | TRBV18 | NA | NA | TGTGCCAGCTCCCCTGACTCAGTGGCCTACGAGCAGTACTTC | CASSPDSVAYEQYF
TRBJ1-2 | TRBV5-6 | NA | NA | TGTGCCAGCAGCTCTTGGGCTGCGAGCGGCTACACCTTC | CASSSWAASGYTF
TRBJ1-5 | TRBV7-9 | once | TRBD1 | TGTGCCAGCAGCTTACATTCAGGGGGACGGAGTAGCAATCAGCCCCAGCATTTT | CASSLHSGGRSSNQPQHF
TRBJ1-1 | TRBV7-6 | NA | NA | TGTGCCAGCAGCTTCAGATCTGAAGCTTTCTTT | CASSFRSEAFF
TRBJ2-7 | TRBV7-2 | NA | TRBD1 | TGTGCCAGCAGCCCCTCAGGGGGCGAGCAGTACTTC | CASSPSGGEQYF
TRBJ2-1 | TRBV27 | NA | NA | TGTGCCAGCAGTTTAGGGGTTGCGGGGCCCTACAATGAGCAGTTCTTC | CASSLGVAGPYNEQFF
TRBJ2-5 | TRBV30 | NA | TRBD1 | TGTGCCTGGAGCGAAGTGGACAGGGGAGAGACCCAGTACTTC | CAWSEVDRGETQYF
TRBJ1-5 | TRBV7-9 | few | NA | TGTGCCAGCAGTCGTGGAACGGGGAGAGGTCAGCCCCAGCATTTT | CASSRGTGRGQPQHF
TRBJ2-1 | TRBV24-1 | NA | NA | TGTGCCACCAGTGGGACATCTAGCTCCTACAATGAGCAGTTCTTC | CATSGTSSSYNEQFF
TRBJ2-3 | TRBV6-5 | NA | TRBD2 | TGTGCCAGCGGAAGGGCGGGGGGCACAGATACGCAGTATTTT | CASGRAGGTDTQYF
TRBJ2-1 | TRBV24-1 | once | TRBD2 | TGTGCCACCAGTGACCGCTCCAAGACTAGCGGGGACTACAATGAGCAGTTCTTC | CATSDRSKTSGDYNEQFF
TRBJ1-2 | TRBV5-1 | NA | TRBD1 | TGCGCCAGCAGCGAGCGGGACAGGGAGATGTTGGGCTACACCTTC | CASSERDREMLGYTF
TRBJ1-6 | TRBV4-1 | NA | TRBD1 | TGCGCCAGCAGCCAGGGGACAGGGGGTTCACCCCTCCACTTT | CASSQGTGGSPLHF
TRBJ2-7 | TRBV20-1 | NA | NA | TGCAGTGTTTGGCGGGGCTACGAGCAGTACTTC | CSVWRGYEQYF